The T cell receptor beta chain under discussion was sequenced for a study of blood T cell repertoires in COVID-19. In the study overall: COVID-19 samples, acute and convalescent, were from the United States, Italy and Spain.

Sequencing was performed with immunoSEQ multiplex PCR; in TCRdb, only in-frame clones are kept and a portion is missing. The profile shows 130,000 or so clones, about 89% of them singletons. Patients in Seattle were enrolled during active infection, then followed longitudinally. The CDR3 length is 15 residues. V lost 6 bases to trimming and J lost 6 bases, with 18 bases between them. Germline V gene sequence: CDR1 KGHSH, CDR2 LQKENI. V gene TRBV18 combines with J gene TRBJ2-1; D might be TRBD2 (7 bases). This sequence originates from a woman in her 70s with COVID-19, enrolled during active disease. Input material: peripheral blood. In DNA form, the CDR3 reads TGTGCCAGCTCCCCCGCGGGGAGGGGGGGCAATGAGCAGTTCTTC. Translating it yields CASSPAGRGGNEQFF. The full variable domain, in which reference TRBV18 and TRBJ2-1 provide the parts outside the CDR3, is NAGVMQNPRHLVRRRGQEARLRCSPMKGHSHVYWYRQLPEEGLKFMVYLQKENIIDESGMPKERFSAEFPKEGPSILRIQQVVRGDSAAYFCASSPAGRGGNEQFFGPGTRLTVL.